The rows below give T cell receptor beta chains drawn from one sample of a study of HIV-infected patients and healthy controls. MiXCR was run by TCRdb on the 5' RACE reads, yielding one entry per CDR3 protein. The table lists tens of thousands of distinct CDR3 sequences, roughly 8.7% of them singletons. Material for sequencing was blood. The source of these receptors is an adult in good health. The CDR3 runs from the conserved cysteine through the conserved F or W. The D gene is left open where the match is weak. Part of the rows lack a size; the others show once, few, many or a class for expanded clones.

j_call | clone_size | v_call | d_call | cdr3_nt | cdr3_aa
TRBJ1-5 | . | TRBV19 | . | TGTGCCAGTAGTCCCCAGGGGCAGGGCAATCAGCCCCAGCATTTT | CASSPQGQGNQPQHF
TRBJ2-5 | many | TRBV19 | . | TGTGCCAGTAGTATTTCCTACAGCCAAGAGACCCAGTACTTC | CASSISYSQETQYF
TRBJ2-1 | . | TRBV7-2 | TRBD2 | TGTGCCAGCAGGTCTGGGACTAGCTCCTACAATGAGCAGTTCTTC | CASRSGTSSYNEQFF
TRBJ1-2 | many | TRBV5-4 | . | TGTGCCAGCAGCTTGGCCCCTTCCGCCCAGGCAGTCACCTTC | CASSLAPSAQAVTF
TRBJ2-2 | many | TRBV30 | . | TGTGCCTGGTCAATGGCCGGGGAGCTGTTTTTT | CAWSMAGELFF
TRBJ2-3 | many | TRBV19 | TRBD1 | TGTGCCAGTAGGACAGGGACAGCGAGCACAGATACGCAGTATTTT | CASRTGTASTDTQYF
TRBJ1-5 | . | TRBV19 | . | TGTGCCAGTAGTAGTTGGGGAAGCAATCAGCCCCAGCATTTT | CASSSWGSNQPQHF
TRBJ1-2 | . | TRBV12-3/TRBV12-4 | TRBD1 | TGTGCCAGCAGTCCGCGTCTACAGGGGGCGGCCTATGGCTACACCTTC | CASSPRLQGAAYGYTF
TRBJ2-5 | many | TRBV5-1 | TRBD1 | TGCGCCAGCAGCAGAACCGGGACAGGGCTAGGAAATAAACCGGAGACCCAGTACTTC | CASSRTGTGLGNKPETQYF
TRBJ1-1 | many | TRBV2 | . | TGTGCCAGCAGTGATTGGGGGGGCGACACTGAAGCTTTCTTT | CASSDWGGDTEAFF
TRBJ1-1 | many | TRBV7-6 | TRBD1 | TGTGCCAGCAGCTCCCACGACAGGGACACTGAAGCTTTCTTT | CASSSHDRDTEAFF
TRBJ2-3 | medium-sized | TRBV7-2 | . | TGTGCCAGCAGCTTACTGGGAGGCACAGATACGCAGTATTTT | CASSLLGGTDTQYF
TRBJ2-6 | medium-sized | TRBV29-1 | . | TGCAGCGTTGATGGGGGGGCCAACGTCCTGACTTTC | CSVDGGANVLTF
TRBJ2-6 | . | TRBV4-3 | . | TGCGCCAGCAGCCAAGATGAGAGTTCTGGGGCCAACGTCCTGACTTTC | CASSQDESSGANVLTF
TRBJ1-5 | many | TRBV20-1 | TRBD1 | TGCAGTGTTCCTGCGGCAGGGGGATATGGCAATCAGCCCCAGCATTTT | CSVPAAGGYGNQPQHF
TRBJ2-2 | many | TRBV29-1 | . | TGCAGCGGTCGAAGGTCAGAAGATACCGGGGAGCTGTTTTTT | CSGRRSEDTGELFF
TRBJ2-3 | many | TRBV28 | TRBD1 | TGTGCCAGCAGTAACATACAGGGGACAGATACGCAGTATTTT | CASSNIQGTDTQYF
TRBJ1-5 | . | TRBV20-1 | . | TGCAGTGCTAGAGCCGGGCCCTATAGCAATCAGCCCCAGCATTTT | CSARAGPYSNQPQHF
TRBJ1-4 | . | TRBV4-3 | . | TGCGCCAGCAGCCAAGATAGAAGGGCAACTAATGAAAAACTGTTTTTT | CASSQDRRATNEKLFF
TRBJ1-5 | many | TRBV7-2 | . | TGTGCCAGCAGCTTAGCGGAGGGCAGGCAGCCCCAGCATTTT | CASSLAEGRQPQHF
TRBJ2-3 | few | TRBV18 | . | TGTGCCAGCTCCCTTGGCACAGATACGCAGTATTTT | CASSLGTDTQYF
TRBJ1-5 | many | TRBV12-3/TRBV12-4 | . | TGTGCCAGCAGTTTAGGTGGAGGACAGCCCCAGCATTTT | CASSLGGGQPQHF
TRBJ2-3 | few | TRBV5-1 | . | TGCGCCAGCACGCGGGGCGGCACAGATACGCAGTATTTT | CASTRGGTDTQYF
TRBJ2-3 | few | TRBV5-4 | . | TGTGCCAGCAGCCCGACTGGGAGCTCTAGCACAGATACGCAGTATTTT | CASSPTGSSSTDTQYF
TRBJ1-5 | many | TRBV6-2/TRBV6-3 | . | TGTGCCAGCAGTCCCACAGCGAGCAATCAGCCCCAGCATTTT | CASSPTASNQPQHF
TRBJ2-2 | many | TRBV7-9 | . | TGTGCCAGCAGCCCCCAGAGAGGGCTGAACACCGGGGAGCTGTTTTTT | CASSPQRGLNTGELFF
TRBJ1-1 | few | TRBV20-1 | . | TGCAGTGCAGCACCGGGGGAGGGGATGAACACTGAAGCTTTCTTT | CSAAPGEGMNTEAFF
TRBJ1-5 | many | TRBV11-2 | TRBD1 | TGTGCCAGCAGCTGTTCCCGGGGACAGGGATGGGTGAAGAGCAATCAGCCCCAGCATTTT | CASSCSRGQGWVKSNQPQHF
TRBJ1-1 | medium-sized | TRBV6-6 | . | TGTGCCAGCAGCTCTGACACGAACACTGAAGCTTTCTTT | CASSSDTNTEAFF
TRBJ1-5 | medium-sized | TRBV18 | TRBD1 | TGTGCCAGCTCACCTACACGACAGGGTGGCAATCAGCCCCAGCATTTT | CASSPTRQGGNQPQHF
TRBJ1-5 | many | TRBV20-1 | . | TGCAGTGCTAGAGATCCGGGTCAGGGTCGTCAGCCCCAGCATTTT | CSARDPGQGRQPQHF
TRBJ2-6 | many | TRBV10-3 | . | TGTGCCATCACGAATGACGGGGCCAACGTCCTGACTTTC | CAITNDGANVLTF
TRBJ1-1 | many | TRBV25-1 | . | TGTGCCAGCAGTGAATACGGTGAGAAGATGAACACTGAAGCTTTCTTT | CASSEYGEKMNTEAFF
TRBJ2-1 | many | TRBV19 | TRBD1 | TGTGCCAGTAGTTCCAGGGCTCCAGGGGACAGGGTAGGCAATGAGCAGTTCTTC | CASSSRAPGDRVGNEQFF
TRBJ2-5 | . | TRBV4-1 | . | TGCGCCAGCAGCCAAGAGTGGCAGAGCCAAGAGACCCAGTACTTC | CASSQEWQSQETQYF
TRBJ1-1 | many | TRBV12-3/TRBV12-4 | TRBD1 | TGTGCCAGCAGTTCATCCGGAACAGGGGGCACTGAAGCTTTCTTT | CASSSSGTGGTEAFF
TRBJ2-2 | many | TRBV5-4 | . | TGTGCCAGCAGCTTACCGACAGGGAACACCGGGGAGCTGTTTTTT | CASSLPTGNTGELFF
TRBJ1-5 | many | TRBV2 | . | TGTGCCAGCAGTGAACAGGGAAGTCAGCCCCAGCATTTT | CASSEQGSQPQHF
TRBJ2-1 | many | TRBV7-9 | . | TGTGCCAGCAGGGGCCCAGGGGAGGCAAAGGACAATGAGCAGTTCTTC | CASRGPGEAKDNEQFF
TRBJ2-7 | many | TRBV25-1 | . | TGTGCCAGCAGTGAATCAGGCTCGCTCCTACGAGAGCAGTACTTC | CASSESGSLLREQYF
TRBJ2-4 | medium-sized | TRBV9 | TRBD2 | TGTGCCAGCGGAGGCGGGGGGGCGGCCAAAAACATTCAGTACTTC | CASGGGGAAKNIQYF
TRBJ2-5 | many | TRBV12-3/TRBV12-4 | TRBD2 | TGTGCCAGCAGTTTAGGACTAGCGGGGGGGCGAGAGACCCAGTACTTC | CASSLGLAGGRETQYF
TRBJ2-5 | many | TRBV15 | . | TGTGCCACCAGCAGAGTGCAGGATCAAGAGACCCAGTACTTC | CATSRVQDQETQYF
TRBJ2-5 | many | TRBV6-9 | . | TGTGCCAGCAGTCCTGACTGGAGTCAGTACTTC | CASSPDWSQYF
TRBJ2-2 | few | TRBV6-2/TRBV6-3 | TRBD2 | TGTGCCAGCAACTGGGGGGGACGGAGTAACACCGGGGAGCTGTTTTTT | CASNWGGRSNTGELFF
TRBJ2-7 | . | TRBV15 | TRBD1 | TGTGCCACCAGCAGAGACACAGGGGGCGCGTGGGAGCAGTACTTC | CATSRDTGGAWEQYF
TRBJ1-2 | . | TRBV4-2 | . | TGTGCCAGCAGCACTAACCGGGGCCCTAAGGAATACTATGGCTACACCTTC | CASSTNRGPKEYYGYTF
TRBJ1-2 | medium-sized | TRBV29-1 | . | TGCACCCTCATGGGGCATAACTATGGCTACACCTTC | CTLMGHNYGYTF
TRBJ2-5 | . | TRBV7-2 | . | TGTGCCAGCAGCTTAAGCTTGCAAGAGACCCAGTACTTC | CASSLSLQETQYF